Listed below are T cell receptor beta chains from one sample, sequenced in a study of siplizumab effects on memory and regulatory T cells. Profiled with immunoSEQ multiplex PCR; TCRdb holds only in-frame clones, not every one. The sample includes 100,000 or so clones, around 90% seen only once; the top ten take 12%. Sequencing input: non-Treg CD4+ T cells sorted from blood. The receptor set was obtained from a human donor in good health. The CDR3 runs from the conserved cysteine through the conserved F or W. A D gene is named only where the DNA matches it firmly. Rows give clone size only sometimes, using once, few, many, or a class for an expanded clone.

TRBV4-1	.	TRBD2	TRBJ2-1	CASSHRTRGYEQFF	TGCGCCAGCAGCCATCGGACTAGAGGCTATGAGCAGTTCTTC
TRBV6-1	.	.	TRBJ2-7	CASREYRDETYEQYF	TGTGCCAGCAGAGAATACAGGGATGAGACCTACGAGCAGTACTTC
TRBV19	.	TRBD1	TRBJ2-2	CASVDRGISGELFF	TGTGCCAGTGTGGACAGGGGGATTTCCGGGGAGCTGTTTTTT
TRBV27	.	TRBD2	TRBJ2-5	CASSPKPPGTRMEETQYF	TGTGCCAGCAGTCCCAAACCCCCGGGGACTAGAATGGAAGAGACCCAGTACTTC
TRBV7-9	.	TRBD2	TRBJ2-5	CASSLEGLAEETQYF	TGTGCCAGCAGCCTGGAGGGACTAGCGGAAGAGACCCAGTACTTC
TRBV2	.	TRBD2	TRBJ2-1	CASRRLRDYYNEQFF	TGTGCCAGCAGGCGACTCCGGGACTACTACAATGAGCAGTTCTTC
TRBV6-1	.	TRBD1	TRBJ1-1	CASSATGVRTEAFF	TGTGCCAGCAGTGCAACAGGGGTCAGAACTGAAGCTTTCTTT
TRBV18	.	TRBD2	TRBJ2-4	CASSRRDGEGSIQYF	TGTGCCAGCTCACGCCGGGATGGGGAGGGGAGCATTCAGTACTTC
TRBV7-9	.	.	TRBJ2-2	CASSVGGGELFF	TGTGCCAGCAGCGTCGGTGGCGGGGAGCTGTTTTTT
TRBV6-5	once	TRBD1	TRBJ1-5	CASSRTGDLNQPQHF	TGTGCCAGCAGCCGTACAGGGGACCTCAATCAGCCCCAGCATTTT
TRBV5-4	.	.	TRBJ2-3	CASSLDRGIDTQYF	TGTGCCAGCAGCTTGGATAGGGGGATAGATACGCAGTATTTT
TRBV19	.	.	TRBJ1-2	CASSPTGWGYGYTF	TGTGCCAGTAGTCCGACAGGCTGGGGGTATGGCTACACCTTC
TRBV7-9	.	TRBD2	TRBJ2-1	CASSRSGTTTYNEQFF	TGTGCCAGCAGCCGATCCGGGACTACGACCTACAATGAGCAGTTCTTC
TRBV11-3	.	.	TRBJ2-2	CASSLDPGLATGELFF	TGTGCCAGCAGCTTAGATCCGGGTCTAGCCACCGGGGAGCTGTTTTTT
TRBV27	.	.	TRBJ1-6	CASSFKGPFSYNSPLHF	TGTGCCAGCAGTTTTAAGGGTCCATTCTCCTATAATTCACCCCTCCACTTT
TRBV6-5	.	TRBD1	TRBJ2-2	CASTTQGRAGELFF	TGTGCCAGCACCACACAGGGGAGAGCCGGGGAGCTGTTTTTT
TRBV5-1	once	.	TRBJ2-7	CASSGGTYEQYF	TGCGCCAGCAGCGGGGGGACCTACGAGCAGTACTTC
TRBV7-8	.	.	TRBJ2-1	CASSPDFSRDEQFF	TGTGCCAGCAGCCCAGATTTTAGTCGAGATGAGCAGTTCTTC
TRBV19	.	TRBD1	TRBJ1-1	CASRAGVGTVNTEAFF	TGTGCCAGTAGGGCTGGTGTCGGGACAGTCAACACTGAAGCTTTCTTT
TRBV9	.	TRBD2	TRBJ2-7	CASSVGTSGAYEQYF	TGTGCCAGCAGCGTAGGGACTAGCGGGGCCTACGAGCAGTACTTC
TRBV2	.	TRBD1	TRBJ1-2	CASRRDSNYGYTF	TGTGCCAGCAGGAGGGACAGCAACTATGGCTACACCTTC
TRBV7-2	.	.	TRBJ2-3	CASSSGVSSDTQYF	TGTGCCAGCAGCTCCGGGGTTAGTTCAGATACGCAGTATTTT
TRBV28	.	TRBD1	TRBJ1-4	CASTTGEYEKLFF	TGTGCCAGCACGACAGGGGAGTATGAAAAACTGTTTTTT
TRBV28	.	.	TRBJ1-3	CASSPGGGVDTIYF	TGTGCCAGCAGTCCCGGGGGGGGTGTCGACACCATATATTTT
TRBV29-1	.	TRBD2	TRBJ2-2	CSVEREGHTGELFF	TGCAGCGTCGAGCGGGAGGGCCACACCGGGGAGCTGTTTTTT
TRBV10-3	once	TRBD2	TRBJ2-4	CAISITGLAGIQYF	TGTGCCATCAGTATTACAGGACTAGCGGGCATTCAGTACTTC